This T cell receptor (beta chain) was recovered during a study of CD8 T cells in ankylosing spondylitis. TCRdb redid the calling of the 5' RACE reads with MiXCR, one entry per CDR3 protein. The data contain some 400,000 distinct CDR3 sequences, around 20% of them seen just once; the ten biggest clones take up about a sixth. The CDR3 has 16 residues. Germline CDR1 and CDR2: MDHEN and SYDVKM. Unmatched junction bases numbered 11, after V lost 5 bases and J lost 4 bases. Note on this clonotype: The antigen remains unidentified.

General observations from the study: Characteristic of ankylosing spondylitis blood, it appeared, was a TCR beta motif comprising roughly 8 highly homologous variants.

The source is a male donor with ankylosing spondylitis. Material for sequencing was blood, either unsorted or a sorted T cell fraction (not recorded which). V is TRBV28 and J is TRBJ2-7; 10 positions agree with TRBD2. CDR3 coding DNA: TGTGCCAGCAGTAGAGCGGGAGGGCCCATCGGGTACGAGCAGTACTTC. As protein: CASSRAGGPIGYEQYF.